Only a few counts were recorded for the clone carrying this T cell receptor (beta chain). PCR was performed a second time for about 7 to 12 cycles using a sample-barcoded 5' primer and a J-beta primer mix. TCRdb reprocessed the 5' RACE reads with MiXCR, giving one entry per CDR3 protein. The sample yields around 990,000 distinct CDR3 sequences, approximately 26% seen once. Germline-derived CDR1 and CDR2 are MDHEN and SYDVKM. This CDR3 is 15 amino acids long. V was pared by 7 bases and J by 2 bases, with 18 bases between. This sample was taken from a study of blood T cells in healthy people across ages. This sample was also put to use in a study of T cells of mothers and their children.

Sequencing input: blood. V usage is TRBV28 and J usage is TRBJ2-7; the D call may be TRBD1 or TRBD2 (5 bases each). The TCR was taken from a girl aged 2 to 10 in good health. The CDR3 loop reads CASNSVGRDPYEQYF. For the CDR3, the DNA is TGTGCCAGCAATTCAGTAGGTAGGGACCCCTACGAGCAGTACTTC.